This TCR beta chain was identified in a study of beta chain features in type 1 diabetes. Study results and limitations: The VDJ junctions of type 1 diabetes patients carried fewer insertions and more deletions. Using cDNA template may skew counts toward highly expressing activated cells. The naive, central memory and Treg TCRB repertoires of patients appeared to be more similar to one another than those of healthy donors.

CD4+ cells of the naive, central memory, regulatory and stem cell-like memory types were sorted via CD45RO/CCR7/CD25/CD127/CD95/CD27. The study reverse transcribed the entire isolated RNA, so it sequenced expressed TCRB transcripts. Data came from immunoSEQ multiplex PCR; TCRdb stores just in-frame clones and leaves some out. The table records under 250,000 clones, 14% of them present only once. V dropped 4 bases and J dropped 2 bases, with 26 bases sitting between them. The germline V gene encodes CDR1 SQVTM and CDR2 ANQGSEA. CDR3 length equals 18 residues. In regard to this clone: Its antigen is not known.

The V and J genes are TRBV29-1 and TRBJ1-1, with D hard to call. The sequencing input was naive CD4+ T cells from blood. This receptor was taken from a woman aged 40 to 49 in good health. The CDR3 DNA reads TGCAGCGTTGCTTTCTTTGTCGCCGAGGGAAGGAGAAACACTGAAGCTTTCTTT. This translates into CSVAFFVAEGRRNTEAFF. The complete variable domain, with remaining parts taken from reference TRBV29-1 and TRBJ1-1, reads SAVISQKPSRDICQRGTSLTIQCQVDSQVTMMFWYRQQPGQSLTLIATANQGSEATYESGFVIDKFPISRPNLTFSTLTVSNMSPEDSSIYLCSVAFFVAEGRRNTEAFFGQGTRLTVV.